One sample yielded the 27 T cell receptor beta chains listed below, sequenced in a study of blood T cell repertoires in COVID-19. The method was immunoSEQ multiplex PCR; TCRdb's version includes in-frame clones alone and lacks a portion of them. The sample lists 30,000 to 50,000 clones, around 95% occurring once. The sample consisted of peripheral blood. Every receptor here comes from a human donor with active COVID-19. The donor label of this sample is uncertain.

This chain links TRBV9 with TRBJ1-3, with 10 positions matching TRBD1. This CDR3 has 15 amino acids. CDR1 and CDR2 from the germline V gene are SGDLS and YYNGEE. Trimming cost V 3 bases and J 4 bases; bases outside gene matches: 4. The DNA for the CDR3 is TGTGCCAGCAGCGCTGACAGGGGGCGAGGAAACACCATATATTTT. It translates to CASSADRGRGNTIYF. The whole variable domain, filled in from reference TRBV9 and TRBJ1-3, reads DSGVTQTPKHLITATGQRVTLRCSPRSGDLSVYWYQQSLDQGLQFLIQYYNGEERAKGNILERFSAQQFPDLHSELNLSSLELGDSALYFCASSADRGRGNTIYFGEGSWLTVV.

The chain recombines TRBV7-9 with TRBJ2-7, with a tentative D call TRBD1 (6 bases). CDR3 length: 14 amino acids. Germline assignment: CDR1 SEHNR and CDR2 FQNEAQ (reference sequence). The germline V and J ends were trimmed by 4 bases and 4 bases, with 14 bases remaining between them. The CDR3 sequence is CASSYPRGTYEQYF. The CDR3 DNA is TGTGCCAGCAGCTACCCCAGGGGAACGTACGAGCAGTACTTC.

This sequence joins TRBV11-3 and TRBJ2-1; a weak D match, TRBD1 (5 bases). The germline gives CDR1 SGHNT, CDR2 YENEEA. The CDR3 extends over 13 amino acids. The V and J ends lost 7 bases and 3 bases respectively, with 10 bases between them. CDR3: CASKETDYNEQFF. DNA of the CDR3: TGTGCCAGCAAGGAGACAGACTACAATGAGCAGTTCTTC.

CDR3: CASSLDLIFGYKRGIDTQYF. The CDR3 DNA sequence: TGTGCCAGCAGCTTAGATCTAATCTTCGGTTACAAGCGGGGGATAGATACGCAGTATTTT. The chain is built from TRBV11-3 and TRBJ2-3; the match to TRBD2 covers 8 bases. Trimming removed 0 bases from V and 5 bases from J; junction bases left unmatched: 19. In germline, CDR1 is SGHNT, CDR2 YENEEA. The length of the CDR3 is 20 residues. Supplemented by reference TRBV11-3 and TRBJ2-3, the full variable domain reads EAGVVQSPRYKIIEKKQPVAFWCNPISGHNTLYWYLQNLGQGPELLIRYENEEAVDDSQLPKDRFSAERLKGVDSTLKIQPAELGDSAVYLCASSLDLIFGYKRGIDTQYFGPGTRLTVL.

This clone has only one observation. The CDR3 sequence is CASSYSWRQDVGEQYF. Here the CDR3 DNA reads TGTGCCAGCAGTTATAGCTGGCGACAGGATGTCGGCGAGCAGTACTTC. This rearrangement joins TRBV6-5 to TRBJ2-7; TRBD1 is a possible D gene (6 bases). The CDR3 extends over 16 amino acids. Trimming left V 3 bases short and J 6 bases short, with 21 bases between. Germline V gene lookup returns CDR1 MNHEY and CDR2 SVGAGI.

This clone was seen just once. The gene calls are TRBV5-1 and TRBJ2-5; 10 nucleotides agree with TRBD2. Germline trimming cut 4 bases from V and 5 bases from J; bases unmatched to any gene: 8. Germline assignment: CDR1 SGHRS and CDR2 YFSETQ. The CDR3 consists of 15 residues. The CDR3 coding sequence is TGCGCCAGCAGCCCGGGACTAGCGTTGTCGGAGACCCAGTACTTC. Protein: CASSPGLALSETQYF.

V usage is TRBV27 and J usage is TRBJ1-4; D is unclear. The V end lost 11 bases, the J end lost 8 bases, and 21 bases lay between the germline ends. The germline V gene has CDR1 MNHEY and CDR2 SMNVEV (reference sequence). The CDR3 sequence is 14 residues long. The chain's CDR3 is CASSNRRDGEKLFF. The CDR3 DNA reads TGTGCCTCCTCAAACCGGAGAGACGGGGAAAAACTGTTTTTT.

This clone has a single count. The J gene is TRBJ1-2, the V gene TRBV27; D is possibly TRBD1 (5 bases). Trimming pared 5 bases from V and 5 bases from J, leaving 9 bases between. There are 12 residues in the CDR3. Germline values: CDR1 MNHEY, CDR2 SMNVEV (reference sequence). The CDR3 nucleotides are TGTGCCAGCAGTGACCGACAGTATGGCTACACCTTC. Its translation is CASSDRQYGYTF.

The V and J genes are TRBV6-1 and TRBJ2-7, with a possible D match to TRBD2 (5 bases). The germline gives CDR1 MNHNS, CDR2 SASEGT. The CDR3 totals 15 residues. Trimming took off 2 bases at V and 0 bases at J, with 11 bases between the two ends. In DNA form, the CDR3 reads TGTGCCAGCAGTGAAATCAGCGGAGACTCCTACGAGCAGTACTTC. It yields the protein CASSEISGDSYEQYF.

Turning to this clone: Germline is not matched at one junction end, which may reflect a read error. J is TRBJ2-1 and V is TRBV7-7; the D gene is possibly TRBD2 (6 bases). The germline V gene encodes CDR1 SSHAT and CDR2 FNYEAQ (reference sequence). There are 14 residues in the CDR3. This CDR3 is CASSLEGSYNEQFF. Written as DNA, the CDR3 is TGTGCTAGCAGCTTGGAGGGTTCCTACAATGAGCAGTTCTTC. Looking up the rest from reference TRBV7-7 and TRBJ2-1 gives the full variable domain: GAGVSQSPRYKVTKRGQDVTLRCDPISSHATLYWYQQALGQGPEFLTYFNYEAQPDKSGLPSDRFSAERPEGSISTLTIQRTEQRDSAMYRCASSLEGSYNEQFFGPGTRLTVL.

This chain links TRBV7-9 with TRBJ2-1, with a tentative D call TRBD1 (6 bases). The CDR3 spans 11 residues. V lost 4 bases and J lost 9, with 7 bases in between. From germline, CDR1 is SEHNR and CDR2 FQNEAQ (reference sequence). The CDR3 region is CASSSTGEQFF. The CDR3 bases are TGTGCCAGCAGCTCGACAGGTGAGCAGTTCTTC.

The chain has TRBV6-2 or TRBV6-3 and TRBJ1-5; D might be TRBD1 (6 bases). Trimming shortened V by 0 bases and J by 5 bases, and 11 bases separated the two germline ends. This CDR3 is built from 15 residues. Germline CDR1 and CDR2: MNHEY and SVGEGT. The CDR3 coding sequence is TGTGCCAGCAGTTACTCTCAGGGGATCCATCAGCCCCAGCATTTT. Translated: CASSYSQGIHQPQHF.

The rearrangement uses TRBV24-1 and TRBJ2-5, with D possibly being TRBD1 (5 bases). CDR1 and CDR2 from the germline V gene are KGHDR and SFDVKD. This CDR3 contains 18 residues. Trimming removed 1 base at V and 3 bases at J, with 20 bases between. The CDR3 sequence: CATSDFRVGPTAKETQYF. CDR3 DNA sequence: TGTGCCACCAGTGATTTTCGTGTGGGCCCGACAGCCAAAGAGACCCAGTACTTC.

The chain employs TRBV14 and TRBJ2-6, with 9 nucleotides matching TRBD2. Germline values: CDR1 SGHDN, CDR2 FVKESK. This CDR3 comprises 17 residues. V shed 2 bases, J shed 2 bases, and the junction held 4 bases outside the gene matches. The CDR3 is CASSQQAGGPGANVLTF. The CDR3 DNA sequence: TGTGCCAGCAGCCAACAAGCGGGAGGTCCTGGGGCCAACGTCCTGACTTTC.

The chain couples TRBV5-5 to TRBJ2-7; 11 bases agree with TRBD1. CDR3 length: 14 residues. Germline loops: CDR1 SGHKS, CDR2 YYEKEE (reference sequence). Unmatched junction bases numbered 7, after V lost 4 bases and J lost 7 bases. The CDR3 region is CASSPRTGGFEQYF. In nucleotides, the CDR3 is TGTGCCAGCAGCCCCAGGACAGGGGGCTTTGAGCAGTACTTC.

The J gene is TRBJ1-1, the V gene TRBV5-6; TRBD1 aligns across 9 bases. From germline, CDR1 is SGHDT and CDR2 YYEEEE. CDR3 length equals 15 residues. V gave up 4 bases and J gave up 1 base; unmatched junction bases: 5. The CDR3 sequence: CASSRRDRANTEAFF. CDR3 nucleotides: TGTGCCAGCAGCAGGAGGGACAGGGCGAACACTGAAGCTTTCTTT.

This chain connects TRBV5-1 to TRBJ2-7; TRBD1 matches at 8 bases. The junction had 9 bases not matched to a gene; V was cut back by 0 bases and J by 7 bases. Germline V gene lookup returns CDR1 SGHRS and CDR2 YFSETQ. This CDR3 region has 15 residues. The CDR3 spells CASSLVGQGAGEQYF. For the CDR3, the DNA is TGCGCCAGCAGCTTGGTCGGTCAGGGGGCAGGGGAGCAGTACTTC.

This clone showed up just once. J is TRBJ1-1 and V is TRBV9; possible D gene TRBD1, 6 bases. This CDR3 spans 13 amino acids. Per germline, CDR1 SGDLS and CDR2 YYNGEE. Trimming shortened V by 0 bases and J by 9 bases, and 12 bases separated the two germline ends. In DNA, the CDR3 is TGTGCCAGCAGCGTAGGGGGGCAACAGCAAGCTTTCTTT. This gives the protein CASSVGGQQQAFF.

The chain is built from TRBV6-6 and TRBJ2-3, with 8 bases lining up with TRBD2. CDR1 and CDR2 (germline): MNHNY, SVGAGI (reference sequence). The V segment lost 5 bases and the J segment 5 bases; nucleotides outside the gene matches: 3. The CDR3 is made up of 13 amino acids. The CDR3 DNA sequence: TGTGCCAGCAGTAGCGGGAGTGAAGATACGCAGTATTTT. It translates to CASSSGSEDTQYF.

The CDR3 coding sequence is TGTGCCAGCAGCCTCCTAAATGAGCCCTCCGAGCAGTACTTC. This sequence encodes CASSLLNEPSEQYF. The chain is built from TRBV7-7 and TRBJ2-7, with D unclear. V was shortened by 5 bases and J by 6 bases, with 17 bases between the two germline ends. The germline V gene has CDR1 SSHAT and CDR2 FNYEAQ (reference sequence). This CDR3 is built from 14 residues. The full variable domain, rest sourced from reference TRBV7-7 and TRBJ2-7, is GAGVSQSPRYKVTKRGQDVTLRCDPISSHATLYWYQQALGQGPEFLTYFNYEAQPDKSGLPSDRFSAERPEGSISTLTIQRTEQRDSAMYRCASSLLNEPSEQYFGPGTRLTVT.

V is TRBV7-9 and J is TRBJ2-2, with 8 positions matching TRBD2. This CDR3 region has 15 residues. Germline values: CDR1 SEHNR, CDR2 FQNEAQ (reference sequence). V was clipped by 5 bases and J by 1 base; unmatched bases: 3. The CDR3 DNA sequence: TGTGCCAGCAGCCGGGGGGGCCTGAACACCGGGGAGCTGTTTTTT. Encoded protein: CASSRGGLNTGELFF.

The chain couples TRBV9 to TRBJ1-4; perhaps TRBD1 as D (6 bases). V lost 3 bases to trimming and J lost 3 bases, with 18 bases between them. The CDR3 is 17 residues long. Germline-derived CDR1 and CDR2 are SGDLS and YYNGEE. The CDR3 DNA is TGTGCCAGCAGCGGCCGGGACAAGGGCCCCCCTAATGAAAAACTGTTTTTT. The encoded protein is CASSGRDKGPPNEKLFF.

This chain connects TRBV11-2 to TRBJ2-3; 8 nucleotides match TRBD1. From germline, CDR1 is SGHAT and CDR2 FQNNGV. V gave up 4 bases and J gave up 2 bases; unmatched junction bases: 8. The CDR3 is 16 amino acids. Here the CDR3 reads CASSSYRDRPTDTQYF. The CDR3 DNA reads TGTGCCAGCAGCTCGTACAGGGACAGGCCCACAGATACGCAGTATTTT.

The rearrangement links TRBV24-1 to TRBJ2-3; 7 bases are shared with TRBD1. The CDR3 is 15 residues long. After removal of 1 base from V and 1 base from J, the junction contained 1 base not matched to a gene. In germline, CDR1 is KGHDR, CDR2 SFDVKD. CDR3 sequence reads: CATSDFTGGTDTQYF. CDR3 sequence (DNA): TGTGCCACCAGTGATTTTACAGGGGGCACAGATACGCAGTATTTT.

The rearrangement uses TRBV6-5 and TRBJ1-1, with 7 positions matching TRBD1. CDR1 and CDR2 (germline): MNHEY, SVGAGI. V shed 5 bases, J shed 5 bases, and the junction held 11 bases outside the gene matches. The CDR3 covers 15 residues. In DNA, the CDR3 is TGTGCCAGCAGTCGCCCAACAGGGGACCGGACTGAAGCTTTCTTT. It codes for CASSRPTGDRTEAFF.

The genes are TRBV27 and TRBJ1-5, with D uncertain. V lost 5 bases, J lost 0 bases, and 8 bases lay in between. CDR1 and CDR2 from the germline V gene are MNHEY and SMNVEV (reference sequence). The CDR3 covers 14 residues. The CDR3 DNA reads as TGTGCCAGCAGTCCCTTTTATAGCAATCAGCCCCAGCATTTT. It yields the protein CASSPFYSNQPQHF.

Concerning this clone: The conserved final phenylalanine or tryptophan is absent from the CDR3, which likely points to a read error. Because the CDR3's place on the DNA is in doubt, the DNA is left out and the CDR3 is given as listed by TCRdb. This chain connects TRBV6-5 to TRBJ2-7; the tabulated D call, TRBD1, remains unverified against the DNA. CDR1 and CDR2 from the germline V gene are MNHEY and SVGAGI. The CDR3 region is 14 residues in length, termini included. The CDR3 protein is CASSEVWSGTGSTL.